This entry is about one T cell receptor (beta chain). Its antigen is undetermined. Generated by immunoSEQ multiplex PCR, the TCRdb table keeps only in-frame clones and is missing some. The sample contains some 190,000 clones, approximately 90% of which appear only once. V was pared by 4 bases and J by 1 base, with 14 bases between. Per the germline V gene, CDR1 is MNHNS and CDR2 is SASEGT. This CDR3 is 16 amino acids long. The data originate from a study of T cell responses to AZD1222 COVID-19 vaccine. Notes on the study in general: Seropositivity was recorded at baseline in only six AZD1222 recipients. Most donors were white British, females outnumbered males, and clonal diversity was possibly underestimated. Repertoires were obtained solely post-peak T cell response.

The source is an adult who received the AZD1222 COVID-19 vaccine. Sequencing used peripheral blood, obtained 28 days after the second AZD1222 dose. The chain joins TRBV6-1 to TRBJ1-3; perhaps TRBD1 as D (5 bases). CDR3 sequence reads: CASSGGLRSSGNTIYF. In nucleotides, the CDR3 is TGTGCCAGCAGTGGGGGACTCCGGAGTTCTGGAAACACCATATATTTT.